One sample yielded the 9 T cell receptor beta chains listed below, sequenced in a study of control samples from healthy donors and cancer patients. Assay: immunoSEQ multiplex PCR; the TCRdb copy retains only in-frame clones and omits some. This sample carries 130,000 to 150,000 clones, around nine tenths of them seen once, and the ten largest clones take 8.5% to 9.5%. Sequenced: blood. The receptors here all came from a woman in her 30s in good health.

The V gene is TRBV28, the J gene TRBJ2-2; 7 positions match TRBD2. J was trimmed by 0 bases and V by 7 bases; bases with no gene match: 11. Germline V gene data show CDR1 as MDHEN and CDR2 as SYDVKM. This CDR3 region has 17 residues. The CDR3 sequence: CASTVIRGGTNTGELFF. In nucleotides, the CDR3 is TGTGCCAGCACCGTGATAAGGGGAGGGACGAACACCGGGGAGCTGTTTTTT. The variable domain in full, with the rest retrieved from reference TRBV28 and TRBJ2-2, is DVKVTQSSRYLVKRTGEKVFLECVQDMDHENMFWYRQDPGLGLRLIYFSYDVKMKEKGDIPEGYSVSREKKERFSLILESASTNQTSMYLCASTVIRGGTNTGELFFGEGSRLTVL.

The CDR3 nucleotides are TGTGCCACCAGTGATTCTAGCGGTACAGATACGCAGTATTTT. Translation gives CATSDSSGTDTQYF. The genes are TRBV24-1 and TRBJ2-3; 7 nucleotides line up with TRBD2. Per germline, CDR1 KGHDR and CDR2 SFDVKD. This CDR3 is 14 amino acids long. The V and J ends lost 2 bases and 3 bases, in that order; junction bases with no gene match: 1.

This chain links TRBV3-1 (or the pseudogene TRBV3-2) with TRBJ2-3; 11 nucleotides line up with TRBD2. Germline V gene sequence: CDR1 LGHDT, CDR2 YNNKEL (reference sequence). CDR3 length: 16 residues. The trim removed 4 bases at V and 2 bases at J, leaving 5 bases unmatched. In nucleotides, the CDR3 is TGTGCCAGCAGCCCAAGGACTAGCGGGTTCACAGATACGCAGTATTTT. The encoded protein is CASSPRTSGFTDTQYF.

This rearrangement joins TRBV7-9 to TRBJ1-1; TRBD1 might be the D (5 bases). Trimming cost V 1 base and J 4 bases, with 13 bases left between them. This CDR3 has 15 amino acids. Germline V gives CDR1 SEHNR, CDR2 FQNEAQ (reference sequence). The chain's CDR3 is CASSLGGGFSTEAFF. Written as DNA, the CDR3 is TGTGCCAGCAGCTTAGGTGGGGGGTTTTCCACTGAAGCTTTCTTT.

The chain joins TRBV10-2 to TRBJ2-3; 7 nucleotides line up with TRBD1. J gave up 0 bases and V 6 bases, and 6 bases lay outside the gene matches. Germline CDR1 and CDR2: WSHSY and SAAADI. This CDR3 contains 15 residues. CDR3 nucleotides: TGCGCCAGCAGCGCTCAGGGGGATAGCACAGATACGCAGTATTTT. Its translation: CASSAQGDSTDTQYF.

The chain joins TRBV14 to TRBJ2-5, with D tentatively TRBD2 (6 bases). The V end was cut by 1 base, the J end by 2 bases, with 14 bases between. This CDR3 contains 16 residues. Germline CDR1 and CDR2: SGHDN and FVKESK. The CDR3 loop reads CASSQVGLTRQETQYF. DNA of the CDR3: TGTGCCAGCAGCCAAGTTGGACTAACTCGACAAGAGACCCAGTACTTC.

This clone was seen once. The chain employs TRBV11-1 and TRBJ2-5; 7 nucleotides match TRBD1. This CDR3 contains 14 residues. Per germline, CDR1 SGHAT and CDR2 FQDESV (reference sequence). The J segment lost 5 bases and the V segment lost 3 bases, leaving 6 bases of the junction unmatched. The CDR3 DNA follows: TGTGCCAGCAGCTTGAACAGGGGATCGGAGACCCAGTACTTC. Its protein is CASSLNRGSETQYF.

The rearrangement uses TRBV5-6 and TRBJ1-1; D not certain. V was trimmed by 0 bases and J by 1 base, leaving 10 bases between them. Germline-derived CDR1 and CDR2 are SGHDT and YYEEEE. The CDR3 spans 15 residues. CDR3 DNA: TGTGCCAGCAGCTTGGACGGGTGGGCGAACACTGAAGCTTTCTTT. This translates into CASSLDGWANTEAFF.

The V gene is TRBV28, the J gene TRBJ1-3, with D maybe TRBD1 (5 bases). The germline V gene has CDR1 MDHEN and CDR2 SYDVKM. The ends were cut back, 2 bases at V and 6 bases at J, with 8 bases in the middle. The CDR3 loop spans 13 amino acids. The CDR3 DNA follows: TGTGCCAGCAGTTTAGTGGGGCCAAACACCATATATTTT. It encodes CASSLVGPNTIYF.